This TCR beta chain was sequenced during a study of radiation and T cells in renal cell carcinoma. The germline V gene has CDR1 GTSNPN and CDR2 SVGIG (reference sequence). This CDR3 region has 12 residues. Trimming took 7 bases from V and 2 from J, leaving 8 bases between them. This clone was detected only a few times. Some clones are missing from TCRdb's copy, which holds only in-frame ones; the method was immunoSEQ multiplex PCR. Seen here are 150,000 or so clones, less than 90% observed once, and the top ten hold around 4%. Time point: baseline pretreatment blood. Treatment meaning: 15 Gy SBRT to primary tumor, nephrectomy 4 weeks later.

V and J are TRBV30 and TRBJ1-4; D gene ambiguous. The sequencing here drew on blood, taken from a patient whose treatment included radiotherapy and nephrectomy. This TCR derives from a woman aged 70-85 years with renal cell carcinoma. CDR3 in DNA: TGTGCCTTTGCCCCGACTAATGAAAAACTGTTTTTT. It encodes CAFAPTNEKLFF.